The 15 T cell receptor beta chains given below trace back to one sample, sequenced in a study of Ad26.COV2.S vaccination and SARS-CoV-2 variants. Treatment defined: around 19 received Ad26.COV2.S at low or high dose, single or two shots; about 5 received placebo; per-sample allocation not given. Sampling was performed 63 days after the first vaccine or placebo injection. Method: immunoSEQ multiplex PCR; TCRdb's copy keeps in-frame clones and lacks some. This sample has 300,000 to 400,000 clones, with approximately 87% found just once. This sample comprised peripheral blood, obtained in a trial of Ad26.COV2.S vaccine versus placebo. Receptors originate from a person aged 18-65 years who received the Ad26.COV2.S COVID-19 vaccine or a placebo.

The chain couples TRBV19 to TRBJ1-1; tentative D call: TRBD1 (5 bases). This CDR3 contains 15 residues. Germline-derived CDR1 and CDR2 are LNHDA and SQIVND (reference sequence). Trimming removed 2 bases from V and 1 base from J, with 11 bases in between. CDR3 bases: TGTGCCAGTAGTATATATGGGGGGGGGAACACTGAAGCTTTCTTT. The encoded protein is CASSIYGGGNTEAFF. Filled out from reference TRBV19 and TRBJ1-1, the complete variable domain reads DGGITQSPKYLFRKEGQNVTLSCEQNLNHDAMYWYRQDPGQGLRLIYYSQIVNDFQKGDIAEGYSVSREKKESFPLTVTSAQKNPTAFYLCASSIYGGGNTEAFFGQGTRLTVV.

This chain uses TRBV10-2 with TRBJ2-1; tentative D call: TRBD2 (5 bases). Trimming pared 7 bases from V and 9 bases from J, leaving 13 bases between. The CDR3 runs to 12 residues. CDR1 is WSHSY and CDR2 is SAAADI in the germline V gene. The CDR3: CASMGSSLEQFF. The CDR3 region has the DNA TGCGCCAGCATGGGGTCTAGCCTTGAGCAGTTCTTC.

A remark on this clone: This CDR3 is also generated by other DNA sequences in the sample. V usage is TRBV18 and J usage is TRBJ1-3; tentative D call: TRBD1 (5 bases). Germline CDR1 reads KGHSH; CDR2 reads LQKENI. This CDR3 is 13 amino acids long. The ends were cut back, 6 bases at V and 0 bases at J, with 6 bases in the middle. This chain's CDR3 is CASSQGSGNTIYF. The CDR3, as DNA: TGTGCCAGCTCTCAGGGCTCTGGAAACACCATATATTTT. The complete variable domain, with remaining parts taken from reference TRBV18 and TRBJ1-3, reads NAGVMQNPRHLVRRRGQEARLRCSPMKGHSHVYWYRQLPEEGLKFMVYLQKENIIDESGMPKERFSAEFPKEGPSILRIQQVVRGDSAAYFCASSQGSGNTIYFGEGSWLTVV.

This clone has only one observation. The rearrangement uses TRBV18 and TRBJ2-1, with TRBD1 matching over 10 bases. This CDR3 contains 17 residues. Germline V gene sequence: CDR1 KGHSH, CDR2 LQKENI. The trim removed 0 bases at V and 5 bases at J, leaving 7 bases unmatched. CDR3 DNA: TGTGCCAGCTCACCACCGATCGGGACAGGGGTTAACAATGAGCAGTTCTTC. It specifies CASSPPIGTGVNNEQFF.

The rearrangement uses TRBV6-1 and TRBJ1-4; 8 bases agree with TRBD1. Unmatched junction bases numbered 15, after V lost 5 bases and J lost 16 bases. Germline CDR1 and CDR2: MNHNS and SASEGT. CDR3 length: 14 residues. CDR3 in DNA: TGTGCCAGCAGTTCCTGGGACAGGTTTCAGGGATGGTTTTTT. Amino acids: CASSSWDRFQGWFF.

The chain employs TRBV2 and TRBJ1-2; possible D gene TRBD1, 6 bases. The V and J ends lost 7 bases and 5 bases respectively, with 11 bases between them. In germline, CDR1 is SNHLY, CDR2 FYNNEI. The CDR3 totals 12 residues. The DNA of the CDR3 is TGTGCCAGCAACACAGGGAGATATGGCTACACCTTC. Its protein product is CASNTGRYGYTF.

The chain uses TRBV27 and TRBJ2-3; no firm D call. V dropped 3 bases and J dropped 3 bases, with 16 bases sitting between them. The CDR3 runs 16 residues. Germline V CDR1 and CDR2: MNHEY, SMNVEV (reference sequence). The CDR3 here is CASSFHLGWATDTQYF. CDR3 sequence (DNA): TGTGCCAGCAGTTTCCACCTGGGATGGGCTACAGATACGCAGTATTTT.

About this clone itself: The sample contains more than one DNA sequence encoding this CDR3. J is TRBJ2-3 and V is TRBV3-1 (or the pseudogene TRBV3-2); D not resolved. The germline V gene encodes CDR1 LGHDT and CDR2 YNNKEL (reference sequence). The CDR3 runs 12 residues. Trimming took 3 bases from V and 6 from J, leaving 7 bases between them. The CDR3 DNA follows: TGTGCCAGCAGCCACGGCCCCGATACGCAGTATTTT. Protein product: CASSHGPDTQYF.

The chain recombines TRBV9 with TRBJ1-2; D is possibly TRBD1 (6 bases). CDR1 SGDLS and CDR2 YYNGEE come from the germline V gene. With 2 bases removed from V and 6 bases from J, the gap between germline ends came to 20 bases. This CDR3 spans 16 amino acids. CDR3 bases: TGTGCCAGCAGCGTCCTTGATCCCCTACAGGGCCATGGCTACACCTTC. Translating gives CASSVLDPLQGHGYTF.

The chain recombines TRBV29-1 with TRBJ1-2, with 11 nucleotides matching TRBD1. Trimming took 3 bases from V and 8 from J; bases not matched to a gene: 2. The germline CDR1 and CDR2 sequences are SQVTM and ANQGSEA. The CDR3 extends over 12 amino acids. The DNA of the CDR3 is TGCAGCGTTGAGGGACAGGGGGTAGGCTACACCTTC. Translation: CSVEGQGVGYTF. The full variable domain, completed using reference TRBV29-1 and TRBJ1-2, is SAVISQKPSRDICQRGTSLTIQCQVDSQVTMMFWYRQQPGQSLTLIATANQGSEATYESGFVIDKFPISRPNLTFSTLTVSNMSPEDSSIYLCSVEGQGVGYTFGSGTRLTVV.

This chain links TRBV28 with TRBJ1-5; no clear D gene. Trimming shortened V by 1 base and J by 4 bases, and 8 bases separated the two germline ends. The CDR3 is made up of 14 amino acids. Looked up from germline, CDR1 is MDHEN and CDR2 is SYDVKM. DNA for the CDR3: TGTGCCAGCAGTTTATACGTCGGGAATCAGCCCCAGCATTTT. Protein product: CASSLYVGNQPQHF.

Here the CDR3 reads CASSGDNYEQYV. The CDR3 bases are TGTGCCAGCAGTGGTGACAACTACGAGCAGTACGTC. The chain uses TRBV2 and TRBJ2-7; D gene ambiguous. Trimming shortened V by 4 bases and J by 3 bases, and 7 bases separated the two germline ends. The CDR3 is 12 residues long. Germline lookup yields CDR1 SNHLY and CDR2 FYNNEI.

CDR3 sequence: CASSSRGLGTEAFF. CDR3 in DNA: TGTGCCAGCAGCTCCAGGGGGCTGGGTACTGAAGCTTTCTTT. The rearrangement links TRBV7-2 to TRBJ1-1; 8 bases are a match to TRBD1. Germline loops: CDR1 SGHTA, CDR2 FQGNSA. The V gene end was trimmed by 4 bases and the J gene end by 5 bases; junction bases not matched to a gene: 6. The CDR3 is 14 amino acids.

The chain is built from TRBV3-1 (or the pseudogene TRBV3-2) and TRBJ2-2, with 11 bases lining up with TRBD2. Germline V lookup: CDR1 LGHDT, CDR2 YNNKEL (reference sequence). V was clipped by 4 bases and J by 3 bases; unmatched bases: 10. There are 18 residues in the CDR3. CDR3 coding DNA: TGTGCCAGCAGCCCCCTAGCGGGAGGTACCTCGTACACCGGGGAGCTGTTTTTT. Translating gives CASSPLAGGTSYTGELFF.

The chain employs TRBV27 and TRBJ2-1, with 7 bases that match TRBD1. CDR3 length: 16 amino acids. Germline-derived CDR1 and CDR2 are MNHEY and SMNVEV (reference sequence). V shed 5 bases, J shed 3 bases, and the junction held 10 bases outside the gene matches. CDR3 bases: TGTGCCAGCAGTACGTACAGGGGAACCTACTACAATGAGCAGTTCTTC. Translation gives CASSTYRGTYYNEQFF.